The present entry profiles one TCR beta chain with its context. Its antigen remains unidentified. Cultured CD4+ T cell DNA was sequenced using the Oncomine TCR Beta short-read assay. TCRdb re-analysed the PCR reads in MiXCR, keeping a single row per CDR3 protein. In the table there are some 9,300 distinct CDR3 sequences, roughly 60% of which are singletons. This record belongs to a study of vaccination and CD4 T cells after COVID-19. The treatment here: roughly 11-day PBMC culture with coronavirus spike peptide pools or control peptides (ViraFEST assay). Trimming removed 5 bases from V and 1 base from J; junction bases left unmatched: 5. CDR3 length: 14 amino acids. Germline-derived CDR1 and CDR2 are DFQATT and SNEGSKA (reference sequence).

The clonotype comes from a human donor who had recovered from COVID-19. V usage is TRBV20-1 and J usage is TRBJ2-1, with 7 bases matching TRBD2. Sample: CD4+ T cells from blood, cultured in vitro. This CDR3 is CSAPRGDSYNEQFF. The CDR3 nucleotides read TGCAGTGCTCCCCGGGGGGATTCCTACAATGAGCAGTTCTTC.